A single sample is the source of the 30 T cell receptor beta chains below, sequenced in a study of CD8 T cells in ankylosing spondylitis. The antigens for these receptors are not known. General study findings and limits: A TCR beta motif of about eight highly homologous variants seemed to mark ankylosing spondylitis blood.

From the 5' RACE reads, TCRdb called clonotypes with MiXCR, one entry per CDR3 protein. The sample yields 400,000 or so distinct CDR3 sequences, around 26% seen once. Sequencing used blood, either unsorted or a sorted T cell fraction (not recorded which). The receptors stem from a male donor with ankylosing spondylitis.

This clonotype occurred a few times. The chain has TRBV6-2 or TRBV6-3 and TRBJ2-7; TRBD2 agrees at 12 bases. From germline, CDR1 is MNHEY and CDR2 SVGEGT. V gave up 4 bases and J gave up 0 bases; unmatched junction bases: 7. CDR3 length equals 17 residues. CDR3 region: CASSFRLAGESSYEQYV. The DNA of the CDR3 is TGTGCCAGCAGTTTCCGACTAGCGGGAGAGAGCTCCTACGAGCAGTACGTC.

V is TRBV6-5 and J is TRBJ2-1; possibly TRBD2 for D (6 bases). The CDR3 is 11 amino acids. Germline values: CDR1 MNHEY, CDR2 SVGAGI. V shed 7 bases and J shed 15 bases, with 16 bases lying between them. The CDR3 DNA reads as TGTGCCAGCAACCAACGGCGGGATGGGTTCTTC. Translation: CASNQRRDGFF.

The rearrangement links TRBV3-1 to TRBJ2-5, with D tentatively TRBD2 (5 bases). CDR1 is LGHDT, CDR2 YNNKEL, per germline (reference sequence). The CDR3 is 15 amino acids. The ends were cut back, 5 bases at V and 3 bases at J, with 16 bases in the middle. The CDR3: CASSSTRGFEETQYF. The CDR3 coding sequence is TGTGCCAGCAGCTCCACCCGGGGTTTCGAAGAGACCCAGTACTTC.

The chain employs TRBV23-1 and TRBJ1-5; D unresolved. TRBV23-1 is an ORF for which the function is uncertain. V was pared by 6 bases and J by 3 bases, with 15 bases between. The CDR3 extends over 15 amino acids. The CDR3 loop is CASSPPRGFNQPQHF. The CDR3 DNA sequence: TGCGCCAGCAGCCCCCCAAGAGGGTTCAATCAGCCCCAGCATTTT.

This clonotype has only a few counts. V is TRBV20-1 and J is TRBJ2-1; D is ambiguous. CDR1 DFQATT and CDR2 SNEGSKA come from the germline V gene (reference sequence). This CDR3 is built from 15 residues. V lost 6 bases and J lost 5, with 20 bases in between. CDR3 in DNA: TGCAGTGCCCTCCAGGAGAACTCCGTACACAATGAGCAGTTCTTC. Translating it yields CSALQENSVHNEQFF.

This clonotype has just a few counts. The gene calls are TRBV5-1 and TRBJ2-7; 7 positions agree with TRBD1. V was clipped by 4 bases and J by 4 bases; unmatched bases: 2. The CDR3 is made up of 12 amino acids. Germline values: CDR1 SGHRS, CDR2 YFSETQ. The CDR3: CASSRDRYEQYF. Written as DNA, the CDR3 is TGCGCCAGCAGCCGGGACAGATACGAGCAGTACTTC.

The CDR3 DNA reads TGCAGCGCTAGGACAGGGGGCCACACCGGGGAGCTGTTTTTT. It translates to CSARTGGHTGELFF. This chain connects TRBV29-1 to TRBJ2-2; 11 bases align to TRBD1. Germline lookup yields CDR1 SQVTM and CDR2 ANQGSEA. The CDR3 contains 14 residues. V trimming: 7 bases; J trimming: 3 bases; junction bases outside the gene matches: 4.

This clonotype was detected a few times. The chain links TRBV20-1 to TRBJ1-1; D is ambiguous. The CDR3 is made up of 12 amino acids. Germline V gives CDR1 DFQATT, CDR2 SNEGSKA (reference sequence). The V end was cut by 4 bases, the J end by 0 bases, with 6 bases between. The CDR3 loop reads CSANGVNTEAFF. CDR3 coding DNA: TGCAGTGCTAACGGGGTGAACACTGAAGCTTTCTTT.

The chain joins TRBV12-3 or TRBV12-4 to TRBJ1-3; possible D gene TRBD1, 5 bases. V lost 5 bases and J 0 bases, leaving 11 bases between the germline ends. The CDR3 loop spans 15 amino acids. DNA of the CDR3: TGTGCCAGCAGTGAGGACGGGGGCTCTGGAAACACCATATATTTT. Protein: CASSEDGGSGNTIYF.

The V and J genes are TRBV5-6 and TRBJ2-1; D is unresolved. The ends were cut back, 2 bases at V and 8 bases at J, with 11 bases in the middle. Germline loops: CDR1 SGHDT, CDR2 YYEEEE. The CDR3 is 13 residues long. CDR3 nucleotides: TGTGCCAGCAGCTTAGGAGCGATCCATGAGCAGTTCTTC. This gives the protein CASSLGAIHEQFF.

This clonotype appeared a single time. The gene calls are TRBV2 and TRBJ1-5; D may be TRBD1 (5 bases). The CDR3 totals 16 residues. The germline gives CDR1 SNHLY, CDR2 FYNNEI. Deletions cut 5 bases from V and 2 bases from J, with 16 bases between. The CDR3, as DNA: TGTGCCAGCAGTATAACAGGCTATTTGGGCAATCAGCCCCAGCATTTT. This codes for CASSITGYLGNQPQHF.

This clonotype was counted a single time. The chain recombines TRBV5-1 with TRBJ2-2, with D possibly matching TRBD2 (5 bases). Looked up from germline, CDR1 is SGHRS and CDR2 is YFSETQ. With 4 bases removed from V and 5 bases from J, the gap between germline ends came to 9 bases. This CDR3 region has 13 residues. The CDR3 reads CASSARDTGELFF. The CDR3 DNA reads as TGCGCCAGCAGCGCCCGGGATACCGGGGAGCTGTTTTTT.

As DNA, the CDR3 is TGTGCCAGCAGCTGGAGGGGGACAGGGAATTCACCCCTCCACTTT. It is translated as CASSWRGTGNSPLHF. This chain connects TRBV5-8 to TRBJ1-6; 9 bases are shared with TRBD1. V dropped 3 bases and J dropped 7; count of bases not matched to a gene: 5. CDR1 is SGHTS and CDR2 is YDEGEE in the germline V gene. The CDR3 runs 15 residues.

This clonotype occurred a few times. The V call is TRBV4-1, the J call TRBJ2-3; the D is unclear. Looked up from germline, CDR1 is MGHRA and CDR2 is YSYEKL. The CDR3 consists of 15 residues. Between the trimmed V and J ends, which lost 0 bases and 2 bases, there was a span of 9 bases. The CDR3 nucleotides read TGCGCCAGCAGCCAAGATCCCCGTGACACAGATACGCAGTATTTT. This codes for CASSQDPRDTDTQYF.

The rearrangement links TRBV2 to TRBJ2-4; 7 bases agree with TRBD2. CDR1 SNHLY and CDR2 FYNNEI come from the germline V gene. J gave up 7 bases and V 2 bases, and 5 bases lay outside the gene matches. The CDR3 loop spans 14 amino acids. CDR3 sequence (DNA): TGTGCCAGCAGTGAATCAAATAGCGGGAACATTCAGTACTTC. Translating it yields CASSESNSGNIQYF. Complete variable domain (other parts from reference TRBV2 and TRBJ2-4): EPEVTQTPSHQVTQMGQEVILRCVPISNHLYFYWYRQILGQKVEFLVSFYNNEISEKSEIFDDQFSVERPDGSNFTLKIRSTKLEDSAMYFCASSESNSGNIQYFGAGTRLSVL.

This clonotype was seen more than once but under ten times. The chain carries TRBV29-1 and TRBJ2-2, with D possibly TRBD1 on 5 matching bases. The germline gives CDR1 SQVTM, CDR2 ANQGSEA. This CDR3 has 13 amino acids. V shed 3 bases and J shed 2 bases, with 7 bases lying between them. The CDR3 nucleotides read TGCAGCGTTGACGGACAAAACACCGGGGAGCTGTTTTTT. This encodes CSVDGQNTGELFF.

This sequence joins TRBV3-1 and TRBJ1-1, with a weak D call TRBD1 (5 bases). Deletions cut 4 bases from V and 4 bases from J, with 13 bases between. Germline V gene sequence: CDR1 LGHDT, CDR2 YNNKEL (reference sequence). This CDR3 region has 14 residues. CDR3 amino acids: CASSPQATGTEAFF. In DNA form, the CDR3 reads TGTGCCAGCAGCCCACAGGCGACGGGCACTGAAGCTTTCTTT.

The J gene is TRBJ2-7, the V gene TRBV5-5; D is possibly TRBD2 (6 bases). The length of the CDR3 is 16 residues. Germline CDR1 and CDR2: SGHKS and YYEKEE (reference sequence). Trimming removed 4 bases from V and 0 bases from J, with 17 bases in between. The CDR3 region is CASSAPLAKSSYEQYV. In DNA form, the CDR3 reads TGTGCCAGCAGCGCCCCCCTAGCGAAAAGCTCCTACGAGCAGTACGTC.

The chain uses TRBV27 and TRBJ2-2; 10 positions agree with TRBD2. J lost 5 bases, V lost 3 bases, and 9 bases had no gene match. Germline V lookup: CDR1 MNHEY, CDR2 SMNVEV (reference sequence). CDR3 size: 17 residues. CDR3 protein: CASSLGVYSGRTGELFF. The CDR3 region has the DNA TGTGCCAGCAGTTTGGGGGTTTATAGCGGGAGGACCGGGGAGCTGTTTTTT.

The chain uses TRBV5-6 and TRBJ2-7; D could derive from TRBD1 or TRBD2 (5 bases each). The V and J ends lost 7 bases and 5 bases respectively, with 16 bases between them. Germline V gives CDR1 SGHDT, CDR2 YYEEEE. This CDR3 spans 13 amino acids. The CDR3 sequence: CASGLGTLHEQYF. DNA of the CDR3: TGTGCCAGCGGCCTCGGGACCCTCCACGAGCAGTACTTC.

Many counts were recorded for this clonotype. The chain couples TRBV5-1 to TRBJ2-1, with 9 bases that match TRBD1. J gave up 6 bases and V 2 bases, and 6 bases lay outside the gene matches. The CDR3 has 15 amino acids. Per the germline V gene, CDR1 is SGHRS and CDR2 is YFSETQ. DNA of the CDR3: TGCGCCAGCAGCTTCGGGACAGGGAAGACCAATGAGCAGTTCTTC. Translating it yields CASSFGTGKTNEQFF.

The chain recombines TRBV5-1 with TRBJ2-5, with TRBD1 matching over 7 bases. This CDR3 has 14 residues. The V and J ends lost 5 bases and 0 bases, in that order; junction bases with no gene match: 4. CDR1 SGHRS and CDR2 YFSETQ come from the germline V gene. CDR3 protein: CASSSTGNQETQYF. Written as DNA, the CDR3 is TGCGCCAGCAGTTCGACAGGGAACCAAGAGACCCAGTACTTC.

This clonotype was observed at least ten times. This rearrangement joins TRBV20-1 to TRBJ1-4, with D possibly being TRBD1 (5 bases). CDR1 and CDR2 from the germline V gene are DFQATT and SNEGSKA (reference sequence). V lost 3 bases to trimming and J lost 7 bases, with 12 bases between them. The CDR3 has 13 amino acids. CDR3 nucleotide sequence: TGCAGTGCTAGTGGAACAGGTGGTGAAAAACTGTTTTTT. This encodes CSASGTGGEKLFF.

This clonotype was counted a few times. V gene TRBV6-1 combines with J gene TRBJ2-3; the D is unclear. V lost 8 bases to trimming and J lost 1 base, with 4 bases between them. The CDR3 is 11 amino acids. Germline assignment: CDR1 MNHNS and CDR2 SASEGT. The CDR3 loop reads CASEGTDTQYF. CDR3 bases: TGTGCCAGCGAAGGCACAGATACGCAGTATTTT.

The V call is TRBV29-1, the J call TRBJ2-1; 8 bases agree with TRBD1. The CDR3 consists of 15 residues. From germline, CDR1 is SQVTM and CDR2 ANQGSEA. Trimming at V came to 3 bases and at J to 11 bases, leaving 15 bases not matched to a gene. The CDR3 bases are TGCAGCGTTGATCCCAGGACAGGGTCTATAGCGAAGCAGTTCTTC. It specifies CSVDPRTGSIAKQFF.

This clonotype was detected only a few times. The rearrangement uses TRBV20-1 and TRBJ2-1; TRBD2 matches 11 bases. Germline V gene lookup returns CDR1 DFQATT and CDR2 SNEGSKA (reference sequence). V lost 1 base to trimming and J lost 2 bases; unmatched junction nucleotides: 7. The CDR3 runs to 17 residues. The CDR3 DNA sequence: TGCAGTGCTAGAGTCAGTAGCGGGAGGGCCCCCTACAATGAGCAGTTCTTC. Its translation: CSARVSSGRAPYNEQFF.

The CDR3 reads CASSFGTLIQETQYF. CDR3 DNA sequence: TGTGCCAGCAGCTTCGGGACACTGATACAAGAGACCCAGTACTTC. V usage is TRBV7-9 and J usage is TRBJ2-5; D is possibly TRBD1 (6 bases). Germline loops: CDR1 SEHNR, CDR2 FQNEAQ (reference sequence). This CDR3 region has 15 residues. V shed 3 bases and J shed 2 bases, with 13 bases lying between them.

In this sample, this clonotype turned up a few times. V gene TRBV10-2 combines with J gene TRBJ2-1; TRBD2 agrees at 9 bases. The germline V gene has CDR1 WSHSY and CDR2 SAAADI. CDR3 length: 15 residues. V dropped 5 bases and J dropped 4; count of bases not matched to a gene: 6. CDR3: CASSLTSGEYNEQFF. CDR3 nucleotide sequence: TGCGCCAGCAGTCTGACTAGCGGTGAATACAATGAGCAGTTCTTC.

This clonotype was seen more than once but under ten times. V usage is TRBV29-1 and J usage is TRBJ2-2; possible D gene TRBD1, 8 bases. There are 15 residues in the CDR3. V gave up 7 bases and J gave up 1 base, with 16 bases separating them. CDR1 is SQVTM and CDR2 is ANQGSEA in the germline V gene. In DNA form, the CDR3 reads TGCAGCGGGGGGGGGACAGGTTTGAACACCGGGGAGCTGTTTTTT. It translates to CSGGGTGLNTGELFF.

The gene calls are TRBV15 and TRBJ1-3, with D unclear. The CDR3 spans 13 residues. The V end lost 1 base, the J end lost 4 bases, and 5 bases lay between the germline ends. Germline V lookup: CDR1 LNHNV, CDR2 YYDKDF (reference sequence). For the CDR3, the DNA is TGTGCCACCAGCAGAGTCCAGGGAAACACCATATATTTT. Translating it yields CATSRVQGNTIYF.